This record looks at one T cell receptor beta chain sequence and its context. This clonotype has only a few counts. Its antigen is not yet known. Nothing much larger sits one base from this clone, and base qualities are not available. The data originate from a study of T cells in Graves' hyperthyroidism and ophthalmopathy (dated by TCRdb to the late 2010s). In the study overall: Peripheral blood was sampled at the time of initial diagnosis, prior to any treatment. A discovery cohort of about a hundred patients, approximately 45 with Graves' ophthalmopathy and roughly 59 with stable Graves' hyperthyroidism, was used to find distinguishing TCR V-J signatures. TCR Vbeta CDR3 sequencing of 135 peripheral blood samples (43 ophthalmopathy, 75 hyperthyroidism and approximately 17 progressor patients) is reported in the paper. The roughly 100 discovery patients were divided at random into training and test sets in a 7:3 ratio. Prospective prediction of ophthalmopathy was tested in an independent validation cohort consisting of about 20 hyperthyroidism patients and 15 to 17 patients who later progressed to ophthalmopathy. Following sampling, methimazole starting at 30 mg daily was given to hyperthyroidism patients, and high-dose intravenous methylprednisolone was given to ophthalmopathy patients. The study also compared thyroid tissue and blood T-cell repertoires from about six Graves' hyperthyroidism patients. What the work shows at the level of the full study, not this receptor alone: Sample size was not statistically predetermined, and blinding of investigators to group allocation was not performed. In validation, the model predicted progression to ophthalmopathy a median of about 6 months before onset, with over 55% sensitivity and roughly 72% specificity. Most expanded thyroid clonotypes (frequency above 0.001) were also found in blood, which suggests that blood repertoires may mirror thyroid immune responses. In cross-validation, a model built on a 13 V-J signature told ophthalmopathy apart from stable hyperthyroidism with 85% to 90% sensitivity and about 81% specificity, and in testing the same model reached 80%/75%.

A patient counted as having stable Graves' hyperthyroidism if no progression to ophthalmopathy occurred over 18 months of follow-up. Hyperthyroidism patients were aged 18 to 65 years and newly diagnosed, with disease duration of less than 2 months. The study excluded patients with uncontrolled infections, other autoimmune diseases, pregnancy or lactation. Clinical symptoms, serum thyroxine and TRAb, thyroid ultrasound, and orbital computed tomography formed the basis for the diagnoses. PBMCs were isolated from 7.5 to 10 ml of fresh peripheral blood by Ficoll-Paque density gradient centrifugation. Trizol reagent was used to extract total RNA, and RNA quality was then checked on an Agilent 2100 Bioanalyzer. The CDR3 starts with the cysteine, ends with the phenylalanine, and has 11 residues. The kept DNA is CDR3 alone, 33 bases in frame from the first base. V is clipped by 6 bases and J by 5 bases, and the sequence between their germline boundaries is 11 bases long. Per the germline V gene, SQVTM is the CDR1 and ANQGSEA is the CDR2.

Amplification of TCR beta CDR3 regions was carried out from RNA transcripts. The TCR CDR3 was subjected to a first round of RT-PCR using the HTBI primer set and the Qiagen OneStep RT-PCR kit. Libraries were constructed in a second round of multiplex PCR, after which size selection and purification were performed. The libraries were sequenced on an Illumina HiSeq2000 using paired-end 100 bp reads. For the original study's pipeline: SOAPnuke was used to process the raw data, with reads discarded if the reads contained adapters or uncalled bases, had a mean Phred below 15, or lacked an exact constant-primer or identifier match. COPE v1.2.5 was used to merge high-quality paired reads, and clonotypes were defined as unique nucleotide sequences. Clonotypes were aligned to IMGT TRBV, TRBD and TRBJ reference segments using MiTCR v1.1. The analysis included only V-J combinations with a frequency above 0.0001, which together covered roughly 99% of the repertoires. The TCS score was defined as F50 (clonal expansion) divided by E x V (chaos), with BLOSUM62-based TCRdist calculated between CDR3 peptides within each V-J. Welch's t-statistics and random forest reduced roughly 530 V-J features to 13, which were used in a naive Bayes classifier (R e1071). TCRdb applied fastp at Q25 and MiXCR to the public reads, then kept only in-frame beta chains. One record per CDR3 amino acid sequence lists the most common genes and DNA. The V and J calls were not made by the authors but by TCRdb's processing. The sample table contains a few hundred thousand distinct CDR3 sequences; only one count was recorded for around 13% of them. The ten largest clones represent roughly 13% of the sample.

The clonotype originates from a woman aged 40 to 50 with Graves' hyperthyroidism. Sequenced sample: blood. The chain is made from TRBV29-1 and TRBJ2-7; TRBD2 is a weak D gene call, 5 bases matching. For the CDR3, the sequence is CSVPRGNEQYF. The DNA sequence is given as TGCAGCGTACCACGAGGGAACGAGCAGTACTTC.